One T cell receptor beta chain is described in this entry. Method: immunoSEQ multiplex PCR; TCRdb's copy keeps in-frame clones and lacks some. This sample yields 95,000 to 150,000 clones, of which roughly 90% are seen a single time; around 4.7% belongs to the top ten. This sample stems from a study of blood T cell repertoires in COVID-19. Whole-study context: Sites across the United States, Italy and Spain contributed samples from acute and convalescent COVID-19. In each case, the material was cDNA or gDNA derived from T cells, B-cell-depleted T cells, or PBMCs.

The receptor comes from a man aged 35 to 55 with acute or convalescent COVID-19. The sequencing sample was made of peripheral blood.

The CDR3 DNA reads as TGTGCCAGCAGTTCCACCGGACAGACGACCTTC. Translating it yields CASSSTGQTTF. The chain joins TRBV12-3 or TRBV12-4 to TRBJ1-2; weak D call: TRBD1 (6 bases). The CDR3 totals 11 residues. The V end was cut by 4 bases, the J end by 14 bases, with 14 bases between.